A selection of T cell receptor beta chains follows, all from one sample in a study of T-cell reconstitution after alpha-beta-depleted transplantation in children. TCRdb reprocessed the PCR reads with MiXCR, giving one entry per CDR3 protein. This sample carries about 540,000 distinct CDR3 sequences, about a quarter of them seen once, and the ten largest clones take about 35%. The sample was PBMCs, taken before TCRalphabeta/CD19-depleted stem cell transplant. All receptors come from a boy less than two years old with Wiskott-Aldrich syndrome, due to receive a stem cell transplant. Each CDR3 is given with its conserved first and last residue. D genes are given only for firm matches. Some rows have no size entry. The others give once, few or many, or a class for an expanded clone.

TRBV10-3	.	.	TRBJ1-4	TGTGCCATCAGTGGCGGGATGAATGAAAAACTGTTTTTT	CAISGGMNEKLFF
TRBV29-1	few	.	TRBJ2-7	TGCAGCGTTGTTGGCAGGGGCGCCGGGGGCGAGCAGTACTTC	CSVVGRGAGGEQYF
TRBV18	.	.	TRBJ1-2	TGTGCCAGCTCACTCAGGCAGGCGGAGCTGTTGGACTATGGCTACACCTTC	CASSLRQAELLDYGYTF
TRBV5-1	few	TRBD2	TRBJ2-2	TGCGCCAGCAGCTTGAGGGGACTAGCGGAAACCGGGGAGCTGTTTTTT	CASSLRGLAETGELFF
TRBV12-3/TRBV12-4	few	.	TRBJ2-7	TGTGCCAGCGGAACCAGGGACTCCTACGAGCAGTACTTC	CASGTRDSYEQYF
TRBV5-1	few	.	TRBJ2-7	TGCGCCAGCAGCTTGGGGGGTATGGCAGTGACCTACGAGCAGTACTTC	CASSLGGMAVTYEQYF
TRBV18	.	.	TRBJ1-2	TGTGCCAGCTCACCAAGCCCCCCGGGCGGCTACACCTTC	CASSPSPPGGYTF
TRBV3-1	.	.	TRBJ2-5	TGTGCCAGCAGCCAAGCGGGGCAAGAGACCCAGTACTTC	CASSQAGQETQYF
TRBV5-5	.	.	TRBJ2-2	TGTGCCAGCAGCTTGGGAATTAGCGTACGGACCGGGGAGCTGTTTTTT	CASSLGISVRTGELFF
TRBV7-2	.	.	TRBJ2-5	TGTGCCAGCAGCTTACATCTGGGGCAAGAGACCCAGTACTTC	CASSLHLGQETQYF
TRBV9	.	.	TRBJ2-5	TGTGCCAGCAGCGTAGGAGTCCGTCAAGAGACCCAGTACTTC	CASSVGVRQETQYF
TRBV5-1	few	.	TRBJ2-1	TGCGCCAGCAGCCAGGGACCGTTAATAGACAATGAGCAGTTCTTC	CASSQGPLIDNEQFF
TRBV11-2	.	TRBD2	TRBJ2-1	TGTGCCAGCAGCTTGACCCGTCTAGCGGCAAAAATCAATGAGCAGTTCTTC	CASSLTRLAAKINEQFF
TRBV9	few	.	TRBJ2-6	TGTGCCAGCAGCGTAGGACCCGCCTTAACGGGGTCTGGGGCCAACGTCCTGACTTTC	CASSVGPALTGSGANVLTF
TRBV20-1	.	.	TRBJ2-1	TGCAGTGCTAGCGGGGCGACTCGATCGAGCTCCTACAATGAGCAGTTCTTC	CSASGATRSSSYNEQFF
TRBV5-1	few	TRBD2	TRBJ2-3	TGCGCCAGCAGCTTGGGGCGGTCTAGCGGTACAGATACGCAGTATTTT	CASSLGRSSGTDTQYF
TRBV2	few	.	TRBJ2-2	TGTGCCAGCAGTGAGGGGGCACCCACCGGGGAGCTGTTTTTT	CASSEGAPTGELFF
TRBV5-1	.	TRBD2	TRBJ2-1	TGCGCCAGCAGCTTCACAGGGACTAGCGGTAGCAATGAGCAGTTCTTC	CASSFTGTSGSNEQFF
TRBV20-1	.	.	TRBJ1-1	TGCAGTGCTAGAAAAATGGACACTGAAGCTTTCTTT	CSARKMDTEAFF
TRBV18	.	.	TRBJ1-1	TGTGCCAGCTGCAGGGATGTGAACACTGAAGCTTTCTTT	CASCRDVNTEAFF
TRBV6-5	.	.	TRBJ2-3	TGTGCCAGCAGTTACTCTTTTTGGATGGCTAGCACAGATACGCAGTATTTT	CASSYSFWMASTDTQYF
TRBV13	.	TRBD1	TRBJ2-3	TGTGCCAGCACTATAAACCACAGGGGGCTGGCATCAGATACGCAGTATTTT	CASTINHRGLASDTQYF
TRBV28	.	TRBD2	TRBJ2-7	TGTGCCAGCAGTTTAGCGGGAGCAGACTACGAGCAGTACTTC	CASSLAGADYEQYF
TRBV9	few	.	TRBJ2-2	TGTGCCAGCAGCACCCCTCCGGGGGGCTCCGGGGAGCTGTTTTTT	CASSTPPGGSGELFF
TRBV28	.	TRBD2	TRBJ2-7	TGTGCCAGCAGTTCCCCCCTGTCTAGCGGGAGCCCCTACGAGCAGTACTTC	CASSSPLSSGSPYEQYF
TRBV24-1	.	.	TRBJ2-1	TGTGCCACCAGTGGTGTTGAAGTGACGAATGAGCAGTTCTTC	CATSGVEVTNEQFF
TRBV20-1	few	.	TRBJ2-1	TGCAGTGCTAGACCGACAGGAACTGAGCAGTTCTTC	CSARPTGTEQFF
TRBV20-1	.	.	TRBJ2-1	TGCAGTGCTGGGGGGTGGCGCGGGGCATACAATGAGCAGTTCTTC	CSAGGWRGAYNEQFF
TRBV5-1	.	.	TRBJ2-7	TGCGCCAGCAGCTTGGACGGGGGAGACTCCTACGAGCAGTACTTC	CASSLDGGDSYEQYF
TRBV20-1	once	TRBD2	TRBJ2-3	TGCAGTGCCCCGACTAGCGTTAGCACAGATACGCAGTATTTT	CSAPTSVSTDTQYF
TRBV7-3	.	.	TRBJ2-1	TGTGCCAGCAGCTTAACTTGGGAAAGCTCCTACAATGAGCAGTTCTTC	CASSLTWESSYNEQFF
TRBV12-3/TRBV12-4	.	TRBD1	TRBJ2-3	TGTGCCAGCAGTACGGGACAGGCCTTATCAAGCACAGATACGCAGTATTTT	CASSTGQALSSTDTQYF
TRBV7-9	.	TRBD1	TRBJ1-1	TGTGCCAGCAGCTCTCAATACAGGGGGCTGGCTTTCTTT	CASSSQYRGLAFF
TRBV29-1	.	TRBD2	TRBJ2-3	TGCAGCGTGCGGCGGGAGTCCCCAGATACGCAGTATTTT	CSVRRESPDTQYF
TRBV6-5	few	TRBD2	TRBJ2-1	TGTGCCAGCAGTTACCGCCTTCCGGGAGGGCCGCCCATGGACAATGAGCAGTTCTTC	CASSYRLPGGPPMDNEQFF
TRBV12-3/TRBV12-4	.	.	TRBJ1-1	TGTGCCAGCAGACCGGACGGAGCGAGGACTGAAGCTTTCTTT	CASRPDGARTEAFF
TRBV6-1	.	.	TRBJ1-2	TGTGCCAGCAGTAGACAGCCATCGGAGGGTGGCTACACCTTC	CASSRQPSEGGYTF
TRBV12-3/TRBV12-4	few	.	TRBJ1-2	TGTGCCAGCAGCAAAGGACAGAACTATGGCTACACCTTC	CASSKGQNYGYTF
TRBV7-7	few	TRBD1	TRBJ1-3	TGTGCCAGCAGCCCCGGACAGGGGCACACCATATATTTT	CASSPGQGHTIYF
TRBV4-2	.	TRBD1	TRBJ1-5	TGTGCCAGCAGCCAACCTGACAGGGGGCGGAATCAGCCCCAGCATTTT	CASSQPDRGRNQPQHF
TRBV10-3	.	.	TRBJ2-3	TGTGCCATCAGTGGAGCGGTAGATACGCAGTATTTT	CAISGAVDTQYF
TRBV12-3/TRBV12-4	.	TRBD2	TRBJ2-3	TGTGCCAGCAGTTTAGGCGGGAGGCGCACAGATACGCAGTATTTT	CASSLGGRRTDTQYF
TRBV5-1	few	TRBD2	TRBJ2-7	TGCGCCAGCAGCTTGGGAATAGCGGGAGGGAACGAGCAGTACTTC	CASSLGIAGGNEQYF
TRBV5-1	few	TRBD2	TRBJ2-3	TGCGCCAGCAGCTTCGTAGCGGGAGGGCCGAGGGATACGCAGTATTTT	CASSFVAGGPRDTQYF
TRBV7-9	.	TRBD2	TRBJ2-2	TGTGCCAGCAGCGGGACTAGCCGGAACACCGGGGAGCTGTTTTTT	CASSGTSRNTGELFF
TRBV3-1	few	.	TRBJ2-1	TGTGCCCGCTCGACTCAACCTCACAATGAGCAGTTCTTC	CARSTQPHNEQFF
TRBV19	.	.	TRBJ2-1	TGTGCCAGTAGTATTTTACGGGAGTCCCATGAGCAGTTCTTC	CASSILRESHEQFF
TRBV20-1	.	.	TRBJ2-7	TGCAGTGCTTCGGCGGTTGTACAGCACCTCTACGAGCAGTACTTC	CSASAVVQHLYEQYF